These 14 T cell receptor beta chains came from one sample sequenced in a study of cytomegalovirus exposure and HLA in healthy donors. Use of 60 Vbeta and 13 Jbeta primers characterized the PCR. Sequencing was performed with immunoSEQ multiplex PCR; in TCRdb, only in-frame clones are kept and a portion is missing. The data hold 200,000 to 250,000 clones, with 76% observed a single time. The sample taken for sequencing was PBMCs. These TCRs come from a young man in good health and CMV-seronegative.

This chain joins TRBV11-2 and TRBJ2-7, with 9 bases lining up with TRBD1. The germline CDR1 and CDR2 sequences are SGHAT and FQNNGV. V was pared by 5 bases and J by 3 bases, with 8 bases of the junction left unmatched. The CDR3 spans 15 residues. The CDR3 loop reads CASSRTGTGSYEQYF. CDR3 DNA: TGTGCCAGCAGCCGAACAGGGACAGGGAGCTACGAGCAGTACTTC.

The chain combines TRBV7-5 with TRBJ1-3. TRBV7-5 is a pseudogene segment. The CDR3 has 15 residues. The CDR3 sequence: CARSSGGLAGNTIYF. The CDR3 DNA is TGTGCCAGAAGCTCCGGAGGGTTAGCTGGAAACACCATATATTTT.

V is TRBV19 and J is TRBJ1-1; D call uncertain. The CDR3 is made up of 13 amino acids. Germline loops: CDR1 LNHDA, CDR2 SQIVND (reference sequence). Trimming took 7 bases from V and 0 from J, leaving 9 bases between them. As DNA, the CDR3 is TGTGCCAGTAATAGCCTCATGAACACTGAAGCTTTCTTT. Amino acid sequence: CASNSLMNTEAFF. The complete variable domain, with remaining parts taken from reference TRBV19 and TRBJ1-1, reads DGGITQSPKYLFRKEGQNVTLSCEQNLNHDAMYWYRQDPGQGLRLIYYSQIVNDFQKGDIAEGYSVSREKKESFPLTVTSAQKNPTAFYLCASNSLMNTEAFFGQGTRLTVV.

The chain's CDR3 is CATAGGPLETQYF. CDR3 nucleotide sequence: TGTGCCACGGCGGGTGGTCCGTTAGAGACCCAGTACTTC. V usage is TRBV15 and J usage is TRBJ2-5; tentative D call: TRBD2 (5 bases). V dropped 9 bases and J dropped 4 bases, with 15 bases sitting between them. The length of the CDR3 is 13 residues. The germline V gene encodes CDR1 LNHNV and CDR2 YYDKDF (reference sequence).

V usage is TRBV4-1 and J usage is TRBJ1-2, with 12 bases fitting TRBD1. CDR1 MGHRA and CDR2 YSYEKL come from the germline V gene. Germline trimming cut 4 bases from V and 4 bases from J; bases unmatched to any gene: 10. The CDR3 has 17 amino acids. The CDR3 nucleotides read TGCGCCAGCAGCCGAGCGCCGGGACAGGGGGCCGGCTATGGCTACACCTTC. Its translation: CASSRAPGQGAGYGYTF.

J is TRBJ2-2 and V is TRBV6-6; 8 bases fit TRBD2. From germline, CDR1 is MNHNY and CDR2 SVGAGI (reference sequence). V lost 7 bases, J lost 2 bases, and 6 bases stayed unmatched. The CDR3 spans 15 residues. DNA for the CDR3: TGTGCCAGCACCCCGGGAGGGGGTAACACCGGGGAGCTGTTTTTT. Protein: CASTPGGGNTGELFF.

About this clone itself: One end of the junction fails to match germline, which may point to a read error. The genes are TRBV9 and TRBJ1-4; D is uncertain. The CDR3 covers 11 residues. Germline CDR1 is SGDLS and CDR2 is YYNGEE. This chain's CDR3 is CASSDRDDVLF. The CDR3 nucleotides read TGTGCCAGCAGCGACCGGGATGACGTCCTTTTT.

V gene TRBV15 combines with J gene TRBJ2-1, with TRBD2 matching 13 bases. This CDR3 has 15 residues. Germline trimming cut 3 bases from V and 6 bases from J; bases unmatched to any gene: 2. Germline CDR1 LNHNV, CDR2 YYDKDF (reference sequence). The CDR3, as DNA: TGTGCCACCAGCAGGGGACTAGCGGGATCCAATGAGCAGTTCTTC. Protein: CATSRGLAGSNEQFF.

The chain uses TRBV5-4 and TRBJ2-1; TRBD1 matches 8 bases. Germline V gene lookup returns CDR1 SGHNT and CDR2 YYREEE (reference sequence). The trim removed 0 bases at V and 1 base at J, leaving 6 bases unmatched. The CDR3 length is 17 residues. CDR3 bases: TGTGCCAGCAGCTTGGGACAGGGGCGACTTTCCTACAATGAGCAGTTCTTC. This encodes CASSLGQGRLSYNEQFF.

This clone was observed once. The chain has TRBV5-4 and TRBJ1-3; 7 nucleotides agree with TRBD1. The CDR3 loop spans 15 amino acids. V shed 4 bases and J 6 bases; nucleotides not matched to a gene: 10. Germline V gives CDR1 SGHNT, CDR2 YYREEE (reference sequence). The CDR3 sequence: CASSRGTGEANTIYF. CDR3 sequence (DNA): TGTGCCAGCAGCCGGGGCACAGGGGAGGCAAACACCATATATTTT. The whole variable domain, remainder taken from reference TRBV5-4 and TRBJ1-3, is ETGVTQSPTHLIKTRGQQVTLRCSSQSGHNTVSWYQQALGQGPQFIFQYYREEENGRGNFPPRFSGLQFPNYSSELNVNALELDDSALYLCASSRGTGEANTIYFGEGSWLTVV.

There are a few counts of this clone. This chain joins TRBV6-1 and TRBJ2-7; a weak D match, TRBD1 (5 bases). Per the germline V gene, CDR1 is MNHNS and CDR2 is SASEGT. V was clipped by 5 bases and J by 0 bases, with 8 bases between them. This CDR3 contains 13 residues. The CDR3 sequence: CASSSQGSYEQYF. The CDR3 coding sequence is TGTGCCAGCAGTAGTCAGGGCTCCTACGAGCAGTACTTC.

This chain joins TRBV5-1 and TRBJ2-1, with TRBD2 identical over 10 bases. Trimming cost V 2 bases and J 7 bases; bases outside gene matches: 6. Germline lookup yields CDR1 SGHRS and CDR2 YFSETQ. The CDR3 contains 15 residues. CDR3 residues: CASSFLAGVGNEQFF. The CDR3 DNA reads TGCGCCAGCAGCTTCCTAGCGGGAGTGGGAAATGAGCAGTTCTTC.

This clone was seen a handful of times. This chain joins TRBV5-1 and TRBJ1-2, with 10 nucleotides matching TRBD1. The germline V gene has CDR1 SGHRS and CDR2 YFSETQ. The CDR3 has 14 residues. V shed 3 bases, J shed 7 bases, and the junction held 6 bases outside the gene matches. CDR3 sequence (DNA): TGCGCCAGCAGCTCCGGACAGGGGGTAGGTGGCTACACCTTC. Its translation is CASSSGQGVGGYTF.

This rearrangement joins TRBV19 to TRBJ2-7; 9 nucleotides agree with TRBD2. Per germline, CDR1 LNHDA and CDR2 SQIVND (reference sequence). J gave up 7 bases and V 2 bases, and 6 bases lay outside the gene matches. The CDR3 consists of 14 residues. In DNA, the CDR3 is TGTGCCAGTAGTATATTAGCGGGAGCGGATGAGCAGTACTTC. Translation: CASSILAGADEQYF.